The 21 T cell receptor beta chains below all came from one sample that was sequenced in a study of beta chain features in type 1 diabetes. Reverse transcribing all isolated RNA meant expressed TCRB transcripts were sequenced. Using immunoSEQ multiplex PCR, the repertoire was profiled, and TCRdb retains in-frame clones only, with some absent. This table has about 360,000 clones, approximately 12% appearing once. The sample was naive CD4+ T cells from blood. These receptors were taken from a man aged 18 to 30 in good health.

This clone has more than one count but fewer than ten. V is TRBV5-1 and J is TRBJ2-7; 11 positions agree with TRBD1. J gave up 6 bases and V 4 bases, and 9 bases lay outside the gene matches. The V gene's germline CDR1 is SGHRS and CDR2 YFSETQ. This CDR3 is built from 15 residues. Here the CDR3 DNA reads TGCGCCAGCAGCGATCCCGGGACAGGGGGAGGCGAGCAGTACTTC. Protein sequence: CASSDPGTGGGEQYF.

The rearrangement uses TRBV7-8 and TRBJ1-2, with D uncertain. The CDR3 runs to 16 residues. The germline gives CDR1 SGHVS, CDR2 FQNEAQ. Trimming left V 1 base short and J 0 bases short, with 12 bases between. The CDR3 coding sequence is TGTGCCAGCAGCTTAGGTGGCGGAACAACTAACTATGGCTACACCTTC. It is translated as CASSLGGGTTNYGYTF.

In its sample, this clone was seen a few times. J is TRBJ1-5 and V is TRBV30; D uncertain. The CDR3 loop spans 12 amino acids. Germline CDR1 and CDR2: GTSNPN and SVGIG (reference sequence). Trimming removed 0 bases from V and 5 bases from J, with 5 bases in between. In nucleotides, the CDR3 is TGTGCCTGGAGTGTTAGTGATCAGCCCCAGCATTTT. Translating it yields CAWSVSDQPQHF.

The sample holds a few counts of this clone. The genes are TRBV4-3 and TRBJ2-3, with 8 bases that match TRBD1. V lost 2 bases and J lost 3; bases outside the gene matches: 13. The CDR3 covers 18 residues. Germline V gene lookup returns CDR1 LGHNA and CDR2 YSLEER. For the CDR3, the DNA is TGCGCCAGCAGCCAATCACACCAAGGACAGGGAGGAACAGATACGCAGTATTTT. Its protein product is CASSQSHQGQGGTDTQYF.

The rearrangement uses TRBV7-2 and TRBJ2-5; 7 bases match TRBD2. The CDR3 is made up of 13 amino acids. Germline V gene data show CDR1 as SGHTA and CDR2 as FQGNSA. The J segment lost 1 base and the V segment lost 8 bases, leaving 4 bases of the junction unmatched. The CDR3 is CASGRGLQETQYF. The DNA for the CDR3 is TGTGCCAGCGGGAGGGGCCTCCAAGAGACCCAGTACTTC.

This clone was seen a handful of times. CDR3 sequence reads: CSVATSGRADTQYF. The CDR3 DNA follows: TGCAGCGTGGCCACTAGCGGGAGGGCAGATACGCAGTATTTT. The chain combines TRBV29-1 with TRBJ2-3; TRBD2 agrees at 13 bases. The ends lost 6 bases at V and 4 bases at J; junction bases unmatched: 4. CDR3 size: 14 residues. Germline V gene data show CDR1 as SQVTM and CDR2 as ANQGSEA.

The rearrangement joins TRBV28 to TRBJ2-2; TRBD1 aligns across 8 bases. Per germline, CDR1 MDHEN and CDR2 SYDVKM. This CDR3 region has 16 residues. After removal of 10 bases from V and 1 base from J, the junction contained 11 bases not matched to a gene. The CDR3 DNA is TGTGCCACCCGGAATACCGGGACAGGGAACACCGGGGAGCTGTTTTTT. This codes for CATRNTGTGNTGELFF.

The rearrangement links TRBV7-8 to TRBJ2-3; D possibly corresponds to TRBD2 (6 bases). The CDR3 extends over 18 amino acids. V was cut by 2 bases and J by 2 bases, with 20 bases left in between. CDR1 and CDR2 (germline): SGHVS, FQNEAQ. CDR3 in amino acids: CASSLFWDSRESTDTQYF. CDR3 in DNA: TGTGCCAGCAGCTTATTTTGGGACTCCCGGGAATCCACAGATACGCAGTATTTT. The full variable domain, rest sourced from reference TRBV7-8 and TRBJ2-3, is GAGVSQSPRYKVAKRGQDVALRCDPISGHVSLFWYQQALGQGPEFLTYFQNEAQLDKSGLPSDRFFAERPEGSVSTLKIQRTQQEDSAVYLCASSLFWDSRESTDTQYFGPGTRLTVL.

The V call is TRBV5-1, the J call TRBJ2-1; the match to TRBD2 covers 10 bases. The V gene's germline CDR1 is SGHRS and CDR2 YFSETQ. V lost 0 bases to trimming and J lost 4 bases; unmatched junction nucleotides: 13. The CDR3 sequence is 19 residues long. The CDR3 region is CASSLAFPASGSPYNEQFF. In DNA form, the CDR3 reads TGCGCCAGCAGCTTGGCTTTCCCGGCTAGCGGGAGCCCTTACAATGAGCAGTTCTTC.

The V call is TRBV5-4, the J call TRBJ2-1; D gene unclear. The CDR3 length is 12 residues. With 5 bases removed from V and 9 bases from J, the gap between germline ends came to 12 bases. Germline CDR1 and CDR2: SGHNT and YYREEE (reference sequence). For the CDR3, the DNA is TGTGCCAGCAGACGGTCGACAAGTGAGCAGTTCTTC. It encodes CASRRSTSEQFF.

The rearrangement joins TRBV28 to TRBJ2-7; 8 positions match TRBD1. The CDR3 has 15 amino acids. CDR1 is MDHEN, CDR2 SYDVKM, per germline. V gave up 5 bases and J gave up 3 bases; unmatched junction bases: 9. The CDR3 here is CASSALWTGSYEQYF. DNA for the CDR3: TGTGCCAGCAGTGCCCTCTGGACAGGGAGCTACGAGCAGTACTTC.

The V call is TRBV30, the J call TRBJ1-4, with TRBD1 matching 7 bases. The CDR3 covers 13 residues. Trimming removed 4 bases from V and 4 bases from J; junction bases left unmatched: 3. Germline V gives CDR1 GTSNPN, CDR2 SVGIG (reference sequence). The CDR3 here is CAWNDRVNEKLFF. CDR3 in DNA: TGTGCCTGGAACGACAGGGTTAATGAAAAACTGTTTTTT. Supplemented by reference TRBV30 and TRBJ1-4, the full variable domain reads SQTIHQWPATLVQPVGSPLSLECTVEGTSNPNLYWYRQAAGRGLQLLFYSVGIGQISSEVPQNLSASRPQDRQFILSSKKLLLSDSGFYLCAWNDRVNEKLFFGSGTQLSVL.

This clone was recorded a few times. The rearrangement links TRBV18 to TRBJ2-3, with D tentatively TRBD1 (5 bases). V shed 4 bases and J shed 1 base, with 12 bases lying between them. Germline lookup yields CDR1 KGHSH and CDR2 LQKENI. The CDR3 has 15 residues. This chain's CDR3 is CASSLLRGGTDTQYF. CDR3 bases: TGTGCCAGCTCACTTTTAAGGGGCGGCACAGATACGCAGTATTTT. Filled out from reference TRBV18 and TRBJ2-3, the complete variable domain reads NAGVMQNPRHLVRRRGQEARLRCSPMKGHSHVYWYRQLPEEGLKFMVYLQKENIIDESGMPKERFSAEFPKEGPSILRIQQVVRGDSAAYFCASSLLRGGTDTQYFGPGTRLTVL.

There are a few counts of this clone. V gene TRBV7-8 combines with J gene TRBJ1-2, with 7 nucleotides matching TRBD1. V lost 2 bases to trimming and J lost 2 bases; unmatched junction nucleotides: 5. The CDR3 length is 15 residues. Germline V gene lookup returns CDR1 SGHVS and CDR2 FQNEAQ. The CDR3 coding sequence is TGTGCCAGCAGCTTACAATTGACAGGGAACTATGGCTACACCTTC. The encoded protein is CASSLQLTGNYGYTF.

The genes are TRBV7-2 and TRBJ1-2; no firm D call. V was cut by 4 bases and J by 5 bases, with 11 bases left in between. Germline V gene lookup returns CDR1 SGHTA and CDR2 FQGNSA. The CDR3 covers 13 residues. CDR3 amino acids: CASSSYTNYGYTF. The CDR3 coding sequence is TGTGCCAGCAGCTCATATACAAATTATGGCTACACCTTC.

This clone was recorded only once. This chain links TRBV5-1 with TRBJ2-3; TRBD2 aligns across 11 bases. The CDR3 has 17 residues. Germline values: CDR1 SGHRS, CDR2 YFSETQ. The trim removed 4 bases at V and 2 bases at J, leaving 9 bases unmatched. The chain's CDR3 is CASSPYPLAGVTDTQYF. The CDR3 DNA follows: TGCGCCAGCAGCCCCTATCCACTAGCGGGGGTCACAGATACGCAGTATTTT. Complete variable domain (other parts from reference TRBV5-1 and TRBJ2-3): KAGVTQTPRYLIKTRGQQVTLSCSPISGHRSVSWYQQTPGQGLQFLFEYFSETQRNKGNFPGRFSGRQFSNSRSEMNVSTLELGDSALYLCASSPYPLAGVTDTQYFGPGTRLTVL.

In this sample, this clone turned up a few times. The V call is TRBV5-4, the J call TRBJ2-3; D ambiguous. Deletions cut 1 base from V and 2 bases from J, with 14 bases between. The CDR3 consists of 16 residues. Germline loops: CDR1 SGHNT, CDR2 YYREEE (reference sequence). The CDR3 DNA follows: TGTGCCAGCAGCTTGTTAGCTAGTTCTTACACAGATACGCAGTATTTT. Encoded protein: CASSLLASSYTDTQYF.

This clone was observed a few times. V gene TRBV6-5 combines with J gene TRBJ1-5; D is unclear. The V end lost 5 bases, the J end lost 7 bases, and 15 bases lay between the germline ends. The CDR3 consists of 14 residues. The germline V gene encodes CDR1 MNHEY and CDR2 SVGAGI. The CDR3: CASSTTSRGQPQHF. Here the CDR3 DNA reads TGTGCCAGCAGTACTACCTCTCGGGGACAGCCCCAGCATTTT.

This clone has more than one count but fewer than ten. This chain links TRBV4-1 with TRBJ1-2; 9 positions agree with TRBD1. The germline gives CDR1 MGHRA, CDR2 YSYEKL. V lost 0 bases to trimming and J lost 0 bases; unmatched junction nucleotides: 8. This CDR3 region has 18 residues. CDR3 residues: CASSQEVRTGVTNYGYTF. As DNA, the CDR3 is TGCGCCAGCAGCCAAGAGGTCAGGACAGGGGTTACTAACTATGGCTACACCTTC.

The chain's CDR3 is CAWSVVGRDYGYTF. Written as DNA, the CDR3 is TGTGCCTGGAGTGTTGTGGGGAGGGACTATGGCTACACCTTC. V usage is TRBV30 and J usage is TRBJ1-2; D not certain. In germline, CDR1 is GTSNPN, CDR2 SVGIG (reference sequence). CDR3 size: 14 residues. The V and J ends lost 0 bases and 3 bases respectively, with 11 bases between them. The variable domain in full, with the rest retrieved from reference TRBV30 and TRBJ1-2, is SQTIHQWPATLVQPVGSPLSLECTVEGTSNPNLYWYRQAAGRGLQLLFYSVGIGQISSEVPQNLSASRPQDRQFILSSKKLLLSDSGFYLCAWSVVGRDYGYTFGSGTRLTVV.

This clone was counted only a few times. The chain is built from TRBV30 and TRBJ2-5; D uncertain. Trimming took off 2 bases at V and 4 bases at J, with 11 bases between the two ends. The germline CDR1 and CDR2 sequences are GTSNPN and SVGIG (reference sequence). CDR3 length equals 13 residues. The CDR3 region is CAWSPGGTETQYF. For the CDR3, the DNA is TGTGCCTGGAGTCCCGGCGGCACAGAGACCCAGTACTTC. Full variable domain (remainder filled in from reference TRBV30 and TRBJ2-5): SQTIHQWPATLVQPVGSPLSLECTVEGTSNPNLYWYRQAAGRGLQLLFYSVGIGQISSEVPQNLSASRPQDRQFILSSKKLLLSDSGFYLCAWSPGGTETQYFGPGTRLLVL.